This T cell receptor (beta chain) came from a study of cytomegalovirus exposure and HLA in healthy donors. Primers included in the PCR were 60 Vbeta and 13 Jbeta primers. The repertoire was sequenced with immunoSEQ multiplex PCR; TCRdb's copy has only in-frame clones and lacks some. The table has 150,000 or so clones, 70% to 80% seen once; the top ten hold approximately 10%. The CDR3 totals 15 residues. J lost 5 bases, V lost 6 bases, and 8 bases had no gene match. CDR1 and CDR2 from the germline V gene are MDHEN and SYDVKM. The chain joins TRBV28 to TRBJ2-1; 9 bases agree with TRBD2. Sequenced sample: PBMCs. This receptor was identified in a man between 18 and 35 years old in good health and CMV-seropositive. The CDR3 reads CASSPRLAEDNEQFF. The CDR3 DNA reads as TGTGCCAGCAGCCCCCGACTAGCGGAGGACAATGAGCAGTTCTTC.